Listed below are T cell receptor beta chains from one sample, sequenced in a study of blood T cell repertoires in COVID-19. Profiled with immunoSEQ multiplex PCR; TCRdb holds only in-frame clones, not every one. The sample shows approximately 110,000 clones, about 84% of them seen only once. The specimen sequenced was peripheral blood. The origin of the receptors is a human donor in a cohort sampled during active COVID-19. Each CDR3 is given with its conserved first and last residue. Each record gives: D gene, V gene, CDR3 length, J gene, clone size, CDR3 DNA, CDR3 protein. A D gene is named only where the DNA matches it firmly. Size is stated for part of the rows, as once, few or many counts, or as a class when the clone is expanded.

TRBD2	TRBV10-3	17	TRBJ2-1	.	TGTGCCATCAGTGGGGTAGCGGGAGGCGGCTCCTACAATGAGCAGTTCTTC	CAISGVAGGGSYNEQFF
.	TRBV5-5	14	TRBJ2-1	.	TGTGCCAGCAGCTTGGCCCTCACTACCAATGAGCAGTTCTTC	CASSLALTTNEQFF
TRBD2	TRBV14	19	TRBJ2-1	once	TGTGCCAGCAGCCAAGAAGGGACTAGCGGGAGGGCCGGTTACAATGAGCAGTTCTTC	CASSQEGTSGRAGYNEQFF
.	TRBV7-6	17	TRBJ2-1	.	TGTGCCAGCAGCTTAGGAGCTTTAAGGGGCGCCTACAATGAGCAGTTCTTC	CASSLGALRGAYNEQFF
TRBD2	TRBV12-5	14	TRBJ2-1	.	TGTGCTAGTGGGAGCCTAGCGGCAGTCAATGAGCAGTTCTTC	CASGSLAAVNEQFF
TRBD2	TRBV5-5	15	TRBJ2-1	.	TGTGCCAGCCTCTCTCGGGAGGGGGTTCACAATGAGCAGTTCTTC	CASLSREGVHNEQFF
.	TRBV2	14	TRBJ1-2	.	TGTGCCAGCAGTGATCTGACCGGGCGAGGGGGCTACACCTTC	CASSDLTGRGGYTF
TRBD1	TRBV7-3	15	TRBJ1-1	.	TGTGCCAGCAGCTTAGTAGGGGGCGGGAACACTGAAGCTTTCTTT	CASSLVGGGNTEAFF
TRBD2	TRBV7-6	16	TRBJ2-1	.	TGTGCCAGCAGCTTAAATGCGGGGGGATTTGCCAATGAGCAGTTCTTC	CASSLNAGGFANEQFF
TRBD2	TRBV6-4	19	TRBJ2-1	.	TGTGCCAGCAGGGGACAACTAGCGGGAGGGCCGGATGTCCACAATGAGCAGTTCTTC	CASRGQLAGGPDVHNEQFF
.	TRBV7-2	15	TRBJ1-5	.	TGTGCCAGCAGCTTAGAAGGAGGAAACAATCAGCCCCAGCATTTT	CASSLEGGNNQPQHF
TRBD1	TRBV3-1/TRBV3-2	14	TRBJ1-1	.	TGTGCCAGCAGCGCCCGGGACAGGAACACTGAAGCTTTCTTT	CASSARDRNTEAFF
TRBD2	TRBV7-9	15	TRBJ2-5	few	TGTGCCAGCAGCTTTAGCGGGAGCTTAGGGGAGACCCAGTACTTC	CASSFSGSLGETQYF
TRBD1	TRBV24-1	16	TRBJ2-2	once	TGTGCCACCAGTGACCCCGGGACAGCTCCCACCGGGGAGCTGTTTTTT	CATSDPGTAPTGELFF
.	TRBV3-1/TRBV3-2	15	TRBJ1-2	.	TGTGCCAGCAGCCAAGAGTCAGGAAACCTCTATGGCTACACCTTC	CASSQESGNLYGYTF
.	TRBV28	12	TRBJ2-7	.	TGTGCCAGCAGAAGAAGGGGGGGCGAGCAGTACTTC	CASRRRGGEQYF
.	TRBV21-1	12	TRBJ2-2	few	TGTGCCAGCAGCGTAAACACCGGGGAGCTGTTTTTT	CASSVNTGELFF
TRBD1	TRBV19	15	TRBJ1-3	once	TGTGCCAGTAGTATACAGGGGGCATCTGGAAACACCATATATTTT	CASSIQGASGNTIYF
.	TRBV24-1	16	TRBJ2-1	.	TGTGCCACCAGTGATTCAAGGCGGGGTTCCTACAATGAGCAGTTCTTC	CATSDSRRGSYNEQFF
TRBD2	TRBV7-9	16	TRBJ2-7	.	TGTGCCAGCAGCTTAGGACCCGGGACTAGCGATTACGAGCAGTACTTC	CASSLGPGTSDYEQYF
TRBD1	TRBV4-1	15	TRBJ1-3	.	TGCGCCAGCAGCCAAGGAACAGGGGAAGGAAACACCATATATTTT	CASSQGTGEGNTIYF
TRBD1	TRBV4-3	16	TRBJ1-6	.	TGCGCCAGCAGCCAAGATGGACAGGGTTTCGGTTCACCCCTCCACTTT	CASSQDGQGFGSPLHF
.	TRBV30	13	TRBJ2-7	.	TGTGCCTGGAGTCTCGATAGCTCCTACGAGCAGTACTTC	CAWSLDSSYEQYF
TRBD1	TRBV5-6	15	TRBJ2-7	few	TGTGCCAGCAGCTTCGGGACAGGGGGCAGATACGAGCAGTACTTC	CASSFGTGGRYEQYF
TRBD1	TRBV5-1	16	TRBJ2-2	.	TGCGCCAGCAGTTTCGGACAGGGGCGCGAAAGCGGGGAGCTGTTTTTT	CASSFGQGRESGELFF
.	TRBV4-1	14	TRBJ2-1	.	TGCGCCAGCAGCCAAGAGGAACTACCTAGTACGCAGTTCTTC	CASSQEELPSTQFF
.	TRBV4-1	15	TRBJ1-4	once	TGCGCCAGCAGCCAAGAGGATCGGGTAAATGAAAAACTGTTTTTT	CASSQEDRVNEKLFF
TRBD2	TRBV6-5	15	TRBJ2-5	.	TGTGCCAGCAGGGGTGCGGGAGGGCCGGGGGAGACCCAGTACTTC	CASRGAGGPGETQYF
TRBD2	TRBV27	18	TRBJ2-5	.	TGTGCCAGCAGTTTATCCCCGACTAGCGGGAGGGGCTTAGAGACCCAGTACTTC	CASSLSPTSGRGLETQYF
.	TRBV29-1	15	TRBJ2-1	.	TGCAGCGTAGAGACCGCGGGGCTTAAAGGGCATGAGCAGTTCTTC	CSVETAGLKGHEQFF
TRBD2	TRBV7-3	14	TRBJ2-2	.	TGTGCCAGCAGGAAAGCGGGGGGCACCGGGGAGCTGTTTTTT	CASRKAGGTGELFF
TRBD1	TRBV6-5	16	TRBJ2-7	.	TGTGCCAGCAGTTACTCCCAGGGGACAGTACCCTACGAGCAGTACTTC	CASSYSQGTVPYEQYF
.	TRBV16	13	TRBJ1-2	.	TGTGCCAGCAGCCAATCGTGGCAATATGGCTACACCTTC	CASSQSWQYGYTF
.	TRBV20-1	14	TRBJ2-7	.	TGCAGTGCTAGTCCCGGACAGAACCGCTACGAGCAGTACTTC	CSASPGQNRYEQYF
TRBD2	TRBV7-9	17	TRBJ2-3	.	TGTGCCAGCAGCTTAGACATCTTGACTAGCGTCACAGATACGCAGTATTTT	CASSLDILTSVTDTQYF
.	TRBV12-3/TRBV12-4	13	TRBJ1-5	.	TGTGCCAGCAGGAAGACAGGAGGTCAGCCCCAGCATTTT	CASRKTGGQPQHF
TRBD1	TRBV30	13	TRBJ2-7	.	TGTGCCTGGAGTATTTGGACAGGGTGGGAGCAGTACTTC	CAWSIWTGWEQYF
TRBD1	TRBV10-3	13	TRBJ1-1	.	TGTGCCATCAGGGGGACAGGGGACACTGAAGCTTTCTTT	CAIRGTGDTEAFF
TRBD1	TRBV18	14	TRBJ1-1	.	TGTGCCAGCTCACCGGACAGGTTGAACACTGAAGCTTTCTTT	CASSPDRLNTEAFF
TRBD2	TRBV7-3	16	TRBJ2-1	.	TGTGCCAGCAGCCTAACACGACTAGCGGAGGGGGTTGAGCAGTTCTTC	CASSLTRLAEGVEQFF
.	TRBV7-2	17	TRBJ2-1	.	TGTGCCAGCAGCTCCAGAGGCCCCCCGGAGGGTTTTAATGAGCAGTTCTTC	CASSSRGPPEGFNEQFF
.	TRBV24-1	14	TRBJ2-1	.	TGTGCCACCAGTGATGCGTCCGGGACTCTCGAGCAGTTCTTC	CATSDASGTLEQFF
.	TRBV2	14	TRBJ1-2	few	TGTGCCAGCAGTGGTCAGGGGATCGACTATGGCTACACCTTC	CASSGQGIDYGYTF
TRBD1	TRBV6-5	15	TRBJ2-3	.	TGTGCCAGCAGTTCCGGGACAGGGATCACAGATACGCAGTATTTT	CASSSGTGITDTQYF
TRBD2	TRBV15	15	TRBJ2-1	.	TGTGCCACCAGGCCCGAAGGAGGGACTAGTGGTGAGCAGTTCTTC	CATRPEGGTSGEQFF
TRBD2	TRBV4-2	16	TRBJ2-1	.	TGTGCCAGCAGCCACCCCGGGACTAGCGGCGACAATGAGCAGTTCTTC	CASSHPGTSGDNEQFF